The 28 T cell receptor beta chains in this list originate from one sample, sequenced in a study of shared T cell receptors in the human thymus. Produced via immunoSEQ multiplex PCR; TCRdb's table is partial and in-frame only. The sample yields some 640,000 clones, approximately 87% seen once. The same specimen was also included in a second study, on human thymus T cells.

Sequenced: thymocytes. Receptors originate from a boy less than two years old with a congenital heart defect.

This clone has a single count. The chain combines TRBV28 with TRBJ1-1, with D possibly being TRBD1 (5 bases). Germline CDR1 and CDR2: MDHEN and SYDVKM. This CDR3 has 12 amino acids. V lost 5 bases, J lost 8 bases, and 12 bases lay in between. CDR3 region: CASSPSGAEAFF. The CDR3 DNA sequence: TGTGCCAGCAGTCCCAGTGGGGCCGAAGCTTTCTTT. The whole variable domain, filled in from reference TRBV28 and TRBJ1-1, reads DVKVTQSSRYLVKRTGEKVFLECVQDMDHENMFWYRQDPGLGLRLIYFSYDVKMKEKGDIPEGYSVSREKKERFSLILESASTNQTSMYLCASSPSGAEAFFGQGTRLTVV.

Written as DNA, the CDR3 is TGCGCCAGCAGCCAAGAGGGGACACGGAACTCTGGAAACACCATATATTTT. Its protein is CASSQEGTRNSGNTIYF. The chain employs TRBV4-1 and TRBJ1-3, with D possibly being TRBD1 (6 bases). The germline V gene encodes CDR1 MGHRA and CDR2 YSYEKL. Trimming removed 0 bases from V and 0 bases from J, with 12 bases in between. The CDR3 extends over 17 amino acids.

This chain joins TRBV9 and TRBJ1-2; D not resolved. The CDR3 has 11 amino acids. CDR1 SGDLS and CDR2 YYNGEE come from the germline V gene. Trimming removed 4 bases from V and 8 bases from J, with 9 bases in between. DNA of the CDR3: TGTGCCAGCAGCACCGTAAGCGGCTACACCTTC. Amino acids: CASSTVSGYTF.

This clone has a single count. The rearrangement links TRBV19 to TRBJ1-2, with D tentatively TRBD1 (6 bases). The V gene lost 0 bases and the J gene lost 4 bases, with 9 bases spanning the gap. The CDR3 is 14 residues long. Germline lookup yields CDR1 LNHDA and CDR2 SQIVND (reference sequence). The CDR3 spells CASSIDRGTYGYTF. CDR3 nucleotide sequence: TGTGCCAGTAGTATAGACAGGGGAACCTATGGCTACACCTTC.

J is TRBJ1-2 and V is TRBV6-5; TRBD1 agrees at 8 bases. Germline CDR1 is MNHEY and CDR2 is SVGAGI. This CDR3 comprises 14 residues. Trimming removed 6 bases from V and 5 bases from J; junction bases left unmatched: 8. The chain's CDR3 is CASSQGRTGYGYTF. The CDR3 nucleotides read TGTGCCAGCAGCCAAGGCCGGACAGGGTATGGCTACACCTTC.

V is TRBV2 and J is TRBJ1-5; D gene ambiguous. V was shortened by 1 base and J by 3 bases, with 16 bases between the two germline ends. Looked up from germline, CDR1 is SNHLY and CDR2 is FYNNEI. This CDR3 has 17 amino acids. The CDR3 loop is CASSEGLAAVNNQPQHF. CDR3 DNA: TGTGCCAGCAGTGAAGGCTTGGCGGCAGTGAACAATCAGCCCCAGCATTTT.

The gene calls are TRBV28 and TRBJ1-5; the D gene is possibly TRBD1 (6 bases). CDR1 is MDHEN and CDR2 is SYDVKM in the germline V gene. The V end was cut by 1 base, the J end by 4 bases, with 14 bases between. CDR3 length: 16 residues. CDR3 sequence (DNA): TGTGCCAGCAGTTTATCCAGGGGCGAGATAAATCAGCCCCAGCATTTT. Amino acid sequence: CASSLSRGEINQPQHF.

V usage is TRBV14 and J usage is TRBJ1-6; TRBD1 aligns across 8 bases. The CDR3 is made up of 15 amino acids. The germline CDR1 and CDR2 sequences are SGHDN and FVKESK. J gave up 7 bases and V 3 bases, and 5 bases lay outside the gene matches. CDR3 sequence reads: CASSQDRVSNSPLHF. For the CDR3, the DNA is TGTGCCAGCAGCCAGGACAGGGTCTCGAATTCACCCCTCCACTTT. Full variable domain (outside the CDR3, taken from reference TRBV14 and TRBJ1-6): EAGVTQFPSHSVIEKGQTVTLRCDPISGHDNLYWYRRVMGKEIKFLLHFVKESKQDESGMPNNRFLAERTGGTYSTLKVQPAELEDSGVYFCASSQDRVSNSPLHFGNGTRLTVT.

The rearrangement joins TRBV5-4 to TRBJ2-5; 15 bases are a match to TRBD2. Germline V gene sequence: CDR1 SGHNT, CDR2 YYREEE (reference sequence). This CDR3 has 18 amino acids. Losses at the gene ends were 3 bases for V and 3 bases for J; bases not matched to a gene: 9. The CDR3 loop reads CASSSGTSGRMGEETQYF. CDR3 DNA: TGTGCCAGCAGCTCGGGGACTAGCGGGAGGATGGGAGAAGAGACCCAGTACTTC. Full variable domain (rest looked up from reference TRBV5-4 and TRBJ2-5): ETGVTQSPTHLIKTRGQQVTLRCSSQSGHNTVSWYQQALGQGPQFIFQYYREEENGRGNFPPRFSGLQFPNYSSELNVNALELDDSALYLCASSSGTSGRMGEETQYFGPGTRLLVL.

The chain joins TRBV7-8 to TRBJ2-3; D is undetermined. This CDR3 has 11 residues. Germline CDR1 SGHVS, CDR2 FQNEAQ. The V end was cut by 4 bases, the J end by 6 bases, with 5 bases between. The CDR3 spells CASSWRDTQYF. CDR3 DNA sequence: TGTGCCAGCAGCTGGCGGGATACGCAGTATTTT.

The chain uses TRBV6-5 and TRBJ2-7; 7 bases align to TRBD1. Germline values: CDR1 MNHEY, CDR2 SVGAGI. V was pared by 5 bases and J by 2 bases, with 6 bases of the junction left unmatched. The CDR3 runs 14 residues. For the CDR3, the DNA is TGTGCCAGCAGTCGGACAGGTCCAGCCTACGAGCAGTACTTC. Translated, it gives CASSRTGPAYEQYF.

This clone was seen only once. The CDR3 here is CASSLGASGGTDTQYF. DNA for the CDR3: TGTGCCAGCAGCTTGGGGGCTAGCGGGGGAACAGATACGCAGTATTTT. This rearrangement joins TRBV5-6 to TRBJ2-3, with 10 bases fitting TRBD2. The CDR3 is 16 residues long. V shed 0 bases, J shed 3 bases, and the junction held 4 bases outside the gene matches. Germline V gene lookup returns CDR1 SGHDT and CDR2 YYEEEE. The full variable domain, completed using reference TRBV5-6 and TRBJ2-3, is DAGVTQSPTHLIKTRGQQVTLRCSPKSGHDTVSWYQQALGQGPQFIFQYYEEEERQRGNFPDRFSGHQFPNYSSELNVNALLLGDSALYLCASSLGASGGTDTQYFGPGTRLTVL.

The CDR3 DNA is TGCGCCAGTAGACTAGCGGGAGTACCCTACAATGAGCAGTTCTTC. It encodes CASRLAGVPYNEQFF. The chain links TRBV5-1 to TRBJ2-1, with 12 nucleotides matching TRBD2. Per the germline V gene, CDR1 is SGHRS and CDR2 is YFSETQ. The ends lost 8 bases at V and 2 bases at J; junction bases unmatched: 5. This CDR3 has 15 amino acids.

This clone is a singleton in its sample. This rearrangement joins TRBV2 to TRBJ2-5; D is possibly TRBD1 (7 bases). Trimming left V 7 bases short and J 5 bases short, with 14 bases between. The CDR3 has 13 amino acids. CDR1 is SNHLY, CDR2 FYNNEI, per germline. The chain's CDR3 is CASTSQGRETQYF. The CDR3 coding sequence is TGTGCCAGCACCTCACAGGGGAGGGAGACCCAGTACTTC.

The rearrangement uses TRBV4-1 and TRBJ2-3; 11 bases are shared with TRBD2. V dropped 0 bases and J dropped 1; count of bases not matched to a gene: 6. Germline assignment: CDR1 MGHRA and CDR2 YSYEKL. This CDR3 contains 18 residues. The CDR3 DNA reads TGCGCCAGCAGCCAAGATTATGGGACTAGCGGTGGCACAGATACGCAGTATTTT. Translating it yields CASSQDYGTSGGTDTQYF.

The J gene is TRBJ1-4, the V gene TRBV5-4; 9 nucleotides line up with TRBD1. Germline V CDR1 and CDR2: SGHNT, YYREEE (reference sequence). The V segment lost 3 bases and the J segment 6 bases; nucleotides outside the gene matches: 3. The CDR3 spans 14 residues. CDR3 amino acids: CASSSGQGHEKLFF. The CDR3 coding sequence is TGTGCCAGCAGCTCGGGACAGGGTCATGAAAAACTGTTTTTT.

V is TRBV6-5 and J is TRBJ1-5, with no clear D. Per the germline V gene, CDR1 is MNHEY and CDR2 is SVGAGI. Trimming pared 0 bases from V and 7 bases from J, leaving 13 bases between. There are 15 residues in the CDR3. For the CDR3, the DNA is TGTGCCAGCAGTTACTCGACGGGGAAGAGGCAGCCCCAGCATTTT. Translation gives CASSYSTGKRQPQHF.

The chain has TRBV9 and TRBJ1-2; D may be TRBD1 (6 bases). The germline V gene encodes CDR1 SGDLS and CDR2 YYNGEE. Trimming pared 3 bases from V and 4 bases from J, leaving 25 bases between. This CDR3 comprises 18 residues. CDR3 amino acids: CASSADKIMGRGFYGYTF. Written as DNA, the CDR3 is TGTGCCAGCAGCGCGGACAAAATAATGGGTAGGGGGTTCTATGGCTACACCTTC.

In its sample, this clone was seen once. The chain carries TRBV25-1 and TRBJ2-1, with 8 bases matching TRBD1. Germline V gene data show CDR1 as MGHDK and CDR2 as SYGVNS. The trim removed 3 bases at V and 5 bases at J, leaving 6 bases unmatched. CDR3 length: 15 amino acids. The CDR3 is CASSEEQGVNNEQFF. The CDR3 nucleotides read TGTGCCAGCAGTGAGGAACAGGGGGTGAACAATGAGCAGTTCTTC.

V gene TRBV7-3 combines with J gene TRBJ2-1; 7 nucleotides match TRBD2. V was clipped by 5 bases and J by 2 bases; unmatched bases: 9. This CDR3 has 16 amino acids. Looked up from germline, CDR1 is SGHTA and CDR2 is FQGTGA. The CDR3 nucleotides are TGTGCCAGCAGCAACTCGAAAGCGGGGACCTACAATGAGCAGTTCTTC. Translating it yields CASSNSKAGTYNEQFF.

The chain has TRBV15 and TRBJ1-1, with a possible D match to TRBD1 (6 bases). The CDR3 extends over 17 amino acids. V was pared by 1 base and J by 0 bases, with 15 bases between. Per the germline V gene, CDR1 is LNHNV and CDR2 is YYDKDF (reference sequence). The DNA for the CDR3 is TGTGCCACCAGCAGAGGGGGGCACAGGGTTTTGAACACTGAAGCTTTCTTT. Amino acids: CATSRGGHRVLNTEAFF.

The J gene is TRBJ2-5, the V gene TRBV28; 12 bases align to TRBD2. The germline V gene has CDR1 MDHEN and CDR2 SYDVKM. Trimming cost V 6 bases and J 3 bases; bases outside gene matches: 8. The CDR3 sequence is 16 residues long. The CDR3 sequence is CASRNSSGGAKETQYF. The DNA for the CDR3 is TGTGCCAGCAGAAACTCTAGCGGGGGGGCTAAAGAGACCCAGTACTTC.

V is TRBV11-2 and J is TRBJ1-1; the D gene is possibly TRBD1 (6 bases). The germline gives CDR1 SGHAT, CDR2 FQNNGV. The CDR3 runs 19 residues. V was cut by 1 base and J by 5 bases, with 26 bases left in between. The DNA for the CDR3 is TGTGCCAGCAGCTTAGTCTCGGTGGGACAAATAATCCTTGGGACTGAAGCTTTCTTT. Amino acid sequence: CASSLVSVGQIILGTEAFF. Supplemented by reference TRBV11-2 and TRBJ1-1, the full variable domain reads EAGVAQSPRYKIIEKRQSVAFWCNPISGHATLYWYQQILGQGPKLLIQFQNNGVVDDSQLPKDRFSAERLKGVDSTLKIQPAKLEDSAVYLCASSLVSVGQIILGTEAFFGQGTRLTVV.

This CDR3 is CASSWTGGGFLTYNEQFF. The CDR3 DNA sequence: TGTGCCAGCAGCTGGACAGGGGGGGGCTTTTTAACCTACAATGAGCAGTTCTTC. The V and J genes are TRBV5-6 and TRBJ2-1, with 10 bases matching TRBD1. The CDR3 is 18 amino acids. The germline V gene encodes CDR1 SGHDT and CDR2 YYEEEE. The trim removed 3 bases at V and 2 bases at J, leaving 11 bases unmatched.

The chain joins TRBV19 to TRBJ2-5, with 8 bases matching TRBD1. This CDR3 has 15 amino acids. The germline V gene encodes CDR1 LNHDA and CDR2 SQIVND (reference sequence). Trimming took 5 bases from V and 5 from J; bases not matched to a gene: 10. CDR3 sequence reads: CASSGQGRSLETQYF. DNA for the CDR3: TGTGCCAGTAGTGGACAGGGTCGGAGTTTGGAGACCCAGTACTTC.

This chain joins TRBV11-2 and TRBJ2-7, with no clear D. The V end was cut by 4 bases, the J end by 2 bases, with 6 bases between. Per the germline V gene, CDR1 is SGHAT and CDR2 is FQNNGV. The CDR3 loop spans 12 amino acids. CDR3 nucleotide sequence: TGTGCCAGCAGCTCTATCCCCTACGAGCAGTACTTC. Protein product: CASSSIPYEQYF. Using reference TRBV11-2 and TRBJ2-7 for the parts outside the CDR3, the full variable domain is EAGVAQSPRYKIIEKRQSVAFWCNPISGHATLYWYQQILGQGPKLLIQFQNNGVVDDSQLPKDRFSAERLKGVDSTLKIQPAKLEDSAVYLCASSSIPYEQYFGPGTRLTVT.

This chain links TRBV11-2 with TRBJ2-7; D call uncertain. The CDR3 has 11 residues. V was pared by 4 bases and J by 4 bases, with 5 bases between. Per the germline V gene, CDR1 is SGHAT and CDR2 is FQNNGV. CDR3 in DNA: TGTGCCAGCAGCTCCTTTTACGAGCAGTACTTC. Its protein product is CASSSFYEQYF.

There are a few counts of this clone. The chain has TRBV29-1 and TRBJ2-1; weak D call: TRBD2 (5 bases). This CDR3 spans 16 amino acids. Trimming removed 2 bases from V and 0 bases from J, with 14 bases in between. Germline-derived CDR1 and CDR2 are SQVTM and ANQGSEA. CDR3 region: CSVEFRRPYSYNEQFF. DNA for the CDR3: TGCAGCGTTGAATTCAGGAGGCCCTACTCCTACAATGAGCAGTTCTTC.